The 25 T cell receptor beta chains below were found in one sample sequenced in a study of spatial heterogeneity in lung cancer. The time point was: sample taken at primary tumor resection. TCRdb passed the 5' RACE reads through MiXCR, listing each CDR3 protein once. Of under 11,000 distinct CDR3 sequences listed, about 3.8% are singletons. Sample: PBMCs, taken at surgery. The source of these receptors is a female donor with early-stage non-small cell lung cancer.

This clonotype came up many times. This chain joins TRBV19 and TRBJ2-7; 10 nucleotides align to TRBD1. J gave up 3 bases and V 4 bases, and 6 bases lay outside the gene matches. Germline V gene data show CDR1 as LNHDA and CDR2 as SQIVND (reference sequence). The CDR3 consists of 15 residues. CDR3 bases: TGTGCCAGTAGTACATCCGGGACAGGGGACTACGAGCAGTACTTC. Amino acids: CASSTSGTGDYEQYF.

This clonotype was seen at least ten times. In nucleotides, the CDR3 is TGCGCCAGCAGCCAAGATAGCACAGGGGTAGGGTCACCCCTCCACTTT. Translated: CASSQDSTGVGSPLHF. The V gene is TRBV4-3, the J gene TRBJ1-6, with 7 bases matching TRBD1. The CDR3 totals 16 residues. V lost 0 bases to trimming and J lost 10 bases; unmatched junction nucleotides: 9. In germline, CDR1 is LGHNA, CDR2 YSLEER.

This clonotype appeared a few times. The chain recombines TRBV4-3 with TRBJ2-1, with 11 bases aligning to TRBD1. Germline V gene lookup returns CDR1 LGHNA and CDR2 YSLEER. V shed 3 bases and J 6 bases; nucleotides not matched to a gene: 1. There are 14 residues in the CDR3. As DNA, the CDR3 is TGCGCCAGCAGCCACGGGACAGGGGGCAATGAGCAGTTCTTC. It yields the protein CASSHGTGGNEQFF.

Many counts were recorded for this clonotype. The V and J genes are TRBV28 and TRBJ2-7, with a possible D match to TRBD2 (5 bases). The CDR3 contains 16 residues. CDR1 is MDHEN, CDR2 SYDVKM, per germline. The V end was cut by 6 bases, the J end by 1 base, with 19 bases between. In DNA form, the CDR3 reads TGTGCCAGCAGCCCTGTCGGACTCGTCATTTCCTACGAGCAGTACTTC. Residues: CASSPVGLVISYEQYF.

This clonotype was detected ten times or more. V is TRBV27 and J is TRBJ1-2; 7 bases line up with TRBD1. CDR1 MNHEY and CDR2 SMNVEV come from the germline V gene (reference sequence). CDR3 length: 16 residues. Losses at the gene ends were 5 bases for V and 4 bases for J; bases not matched to a gene: 13. The CDR3 reads CASSPYPGTASYGYTF. The CDR3 DNA sequence: TGTGCCAGCAGTCCCTACCCCGGGACAGCGTCCTATGGCTACACCTTC.

The rearrangement links TRBV6-5 to TRBJ2-2, with TRBD1 matching 7 bases. The germline gives CDR1 MNHEY, CDR2 SVGAGI. Germline trimming cut 6 bases from V and 3 bases from J; bases unmatched to any gene: 7. This CDR3 is built from 15 residues. The CDR3 DNA reads as TGTGCCAGCAGCCACGACAGGGCATACACCGGGGAGCTGTTTTTT. Its translation is CASSHDRAYTGELFF.

This clonotype was detected ten times or more. V and J are TRBV6-5 and TRBJ2-6, with D tentatively TRBD1 (6 bases). This CDR3 comprises 20 residues. Germline values: CDR1 MNHEY, CDR2 SVGAGI. V lost 6 bases and J lost 0, with 24 bases in between. The CDR3 nucleotides read TGTGCCAGCAGGGGGGCAGAGGAACCGGGACCAAGCTCTGGGGCCAACGTCCTGACTTTC. The encoded protein is CASRGAEEPGPSSGANVLTF.

This clonotype was counted ten times or more. The rearrangement links TRBV30 to TRBJ1-1; D possibly corresponds to TRBD1 (6 bases). The CDR3 has 14 residues. The V end lost 4 bases, the J end lost 6 bases, and 18 bases lay between the germline ends. The germline gives CDR1 GTSNPN, CDR2 SVGIG (reference sequence). This CDR3 reads CAWMNRASGAEAFF. CDR3 coding DNA: TGTGCCTGGATGAACAGGGCCTCGGGGGCTGAAGCTTTCTTT.

V is TRBV18 and J is TRBJ2-3; no clear D gene. CDR3 length: 14 amino acids. Trimming left V 3 bases short and J 4 bases short, with 11 bases between. CDR1 is KGHSH, CDR2 LQKENI, per germline. The DNA of the CDR3 is TGTGCCAGCTCACCGAGGCAGATACCAGATACGCAGTATTTT. Protein product: CASSPRQIPDTQYF.

This clonotype was seen many times. V is TRBV29-1 and J is TRBJ2-1; maybe TRBD2 (6 bases). CDR3 length equals 14 residues. Germline-derived CDR1 and CDR2 are SQVTM and ANQGSEA. Trimming shortened V by 3 bases and J by 2 bases, and 11 bases separated the two germline ends. The CDR3 protein is CSVEEGQPYNEQFF. As DNA, the CDR3 is TGCAGCGTTGAGGAGGGGCAACCCTACAATGAGCAGTTCTTC.

V and J are TRBV20-1 and TRBJ1-6; D is unresolved. Germline V gene sequence: CDR1 DFQATT, CDR2 SNEGSKA (reference sequence). The CDR3 has 14 residues. V shed 3 bases and J shed 0 bases, with 6 bases lying between them. This CDR3 reads CSASRSSYNSPLHF. DNA for the CDR3: TGCAGTGCTAGTAGGAGCTCCTATAATTCACCCCTCCACTTT.

This clonotype was detected ten times or more. The V and J genes are TRBV12-3 or TRBV12-4 and TRBJ2-2; 9 bases agree with TRBD2. This CDR3 region has 14 residues. With V trimmed by 5 bases and J by 6 bases, 4 bases remained unmatched. The chain's CDR3 is CASSPAGGAGELFF. CDR3 DNA: TGTGCCAGCAGTCCAGCGGGGGGAGCCGGGGAGCTGTTTTTT.

This clonotype has a count of ten or more. The genes are TRBV12-3 or TRBV12-4 and TRBJ2-7, with D maybe TRBD2 (5 bases). V shed 3 bases and J shed 3 bases, with 12 bases lying between them. There are 14 residues in the CDR3. The CDR3 reads CASSFQRLNYEQYF. The CDR3, as DNA: TGTGCCAGCAGTTTCCAGCGGTTAAACTACGAGCAGTACTTC.

This clonotype was observed a few times. The chain is built from TRBV5-1 and TRBJ1-6; 7 positions agree with TRBD1. Trimming removed 7 bases from V and 8 bases from J; junction bases left unmatched: 6. CDR3 length: 13 amino acids. Germline V gene data show CDR1 as SGHRS and CDR2 as YFSETQ. Written as DNA, the CDR3 is TGCGCCAGCCAATATACAGGGGATTCACCCCTCCACTTT. Amino acid sequence: CASQYTGDSPLHF.

This clonotype was recorded many times. The gene calls are TRBV6-2 or TRBV6-3 and TRBJ2-7; D gene uncertain. Germline V CDR1 and CDR2: MNHEY, SVGEGT. The germline V and J ends were trimmed by 2 bases and 6 bases, with 5 bases remaining between them. The CDR3 has 11 amino acids. As DNA, the CDR3 is TGTGCCAGCAGTTACGATCGCGAGCAGTACTTC. Residues: CASSYDREQYF.

This clonotype was counted only a few times. The V call is TRBV12-3 or TRBV12-4, the J call TRBJ2-3; 9 nucleotides agree with TRBD2. The CDR3 totals 17 residues. J lost 0 bases, V lost 8 bases, and 12 bases had no gene match. The DNA of the CDR3 is TGTGCCAGCTCGTTGGGGGCGGGGGGGCTGAGCACAGATACGCAGTATTTT. Its protein product is CASSLGAGGLSTDTQYF.

This clonotype was detected many times. This rearrangement joins TRBV6-5 to TRBJ2-7, with 9 positions matching TRBD2. Trimming took 2 bases from V and 2 from J; bases not matched to a gene: 4. The CDR3 length is 15 residues. Germline-derived CDR1 and CDR2 are MNHEY and SVGAGI. In nucleotides, the CDR3 is TGTGCCAGCAGTTACGGTGGCGGGGGGGCCTACGAGCAGTACTTC. Residues: CASSYGGGGAYEQYF.

This clonotype has a handful of counts. This chain connects TRBV6-5 to TRBJ1-3; 8 bases are a match to TRBD1. The CDR3 is 15 residues long. Unmatched junction bases numbered 9, after V lost 7 bases and J lost 4 bases. Per the germline V gene, CDR1 is MNHEY and CDR2 is SVGAGI. CDR3 loop: CASKEGQGAGNTIYF. The CDR3 bases are TGTGCCAGCAAGGAGGGGCAGGGGGCGGGAAACACCATATATTTT.

This clonotype was counted at least ten times. The chain carries TRBV3-1 and TRBJ1-4; D call uncertain. There are 13 residues in the CDR3. With 0 bases removed from V and 13 bases from J, the gap between germline ends came to 12 bases. Germline CDR1 and CDR2: LGHDT and YNNKEL (reference sequence). CDR3 coding DNA: TGTGCCAGCAGCCAAGACCCCGGGAGAGGACTGTTTTTT. Translation gives CASSQDPGRGLFF.

This clonotype was picked up many times. The chain combines TRBV20-1 with TRBJ2-5, with TRBD1 identical over 7 bases. V lost 6 bases, J lost 0 bases, and 13 bases stayed unmatched. The CDR3 runs 16 residues. Germline V gene data show CDR1 as DFQATT and CDR2 as SNEGSKA (reference sequence). The CDR3 protein is CSAGAWDSWYQETQYF. As DNA, the CDR3 is TGCAGTGCGGGGGCCTGGGACAGCTGGTACCAAGAGACCCAGTACTTC.

This clonotype has ten or more counts. This chain links TRBV7-9 with TRBJ2-7; either TRBD1 or TRBD2 may supply D (5 bases each). Trimming took 4 bases from V and 2 from J, leaving 12 bases between them. The germline V gene encodes CDR1 SEHNR and CDR2 FQNEAQ (reference sequence). The CDR3 is 14 residues long. The CDR3 coding sequence is TGTGCCAGCAGCTATCGGGACGGGACCTACGAGCAGTACTTC. This gives the protein CASSYRDGTYEQYF.

The table lists this clonotype with many counts. This sequence joins TRBV7-2 and TRBJ2-5; 10 bases are a match to TRBD2. The CDR3 has 15 residues. CDR1 is SGHTA and CDR2 is FQGNSA in the germline V gene. Trimming cost V 5 bases and J 4 bases; bases outside gene matches: 7. The CDR3 is CASSVLAGVRETQYF. In nucleotides, the CDR3 is TGTGCCAGCAGCGTGCTAGCGGGGGTTCGAGAGACCCAGTACTTC.

This clonotype appeared many times. This chain joins TRBV20-1 and TRBJ2-3; no clear D gene. CDR3 size: 17 residues. CDR1 and CDR2 from the germline V gene are DFQATT and SNEGSKA (reference sequence). V was pared by 6 bases and J by 0 bases, with 22 bases between. The CDR3 here is CSARRGLGKGSTDTQYF. CDR3 sequence (DNA): TGCAGTGCCCGTCGTGGTCTGGGGAAGGGCAGCACAGATACGCAGTATTTT.

This clonotype was seen many times. The J gene is TRBJ2-7, the V gene TRBV25-1, with D perhaps matching TRBD1 (6 bases). Trimming took 2 bases from V and 4 from J, leaving 12 bases between them. The germline V gene has CDR1 MGHDK and CDR2 SYGVNS. The CDR3 extends over 14 amino acids. The CDR3 region has the DNA TGTGCCAGCAGTGAAGAGACAGGCGCATACGAGCAGTACTTC. It translates to CASSEETGAYEQYF.

In its sample, this clonotype was seen many times. V usage is TRBV29-1 and J usage is TRBJ2-1, with D possibly matching TRBD1 (5 bases). This CDR3 contains 14 residues. Germline values: CDR1 SQVTM, CDR2 ANQGSEA. The V end was cut by 5 bases, the J end by 5 bases, with 16 bases between. This CDR3 is CSVLLYDRNNEQFF. The CDR3 DNA follows: TGCAGCGTTCTCTTGTACGACAGAAACAATGAGCAGTTCTTC.